Following are 12 T cell receptor beta chains from one sample sequenced in a study of T cells in Graves' hyperthyroidism and ophthalmopathy. RNA transcripts yielded amplified TCR beta CDR3 regions. The TCR CDR3 was amplified in a first-round RT-PCR using the HTBI primer set. A single record per CDR3 protein comes from TCRdb applying MiXCR to the multiplex PCR reads. The table shows around 520,000 distinct CDR3 sequences, with 12% to 15% occurring only once. Sequencing used blood. The receptors shown here come from a woman in her 40s with Graves' hyperthyroidism.

There are a few counts of this clonotype. The J gene is TRBJ2-7, the V gene TRBV19, with no clear D. V was shortened by 5 bases and J by 0 bases, with 14 bases between the two germline ends. Germline loops: CDR1 LNHDA, CDR2 SQIVND (reference sequence). This CDR3 spans 15 amino acids. The CDR3 nucleotides are TGTGCCAGTAGTCCAAACCTTAGGAGCTCCTACGAGCAGTACTTC. Translated, it gives CASSPNLRSSYEQYF. The variable domain in full, with the rest retrieved from reference TRBV19 and TRBJ2-7, is DGGITQSPKYLFRKEGQNVTLSCEQNLNHDAMYWYRQDPGQGLRLIYYSQIVNDFQKGDIAEGYSVSREKKESFPLTVTSAQKNPTAFYLCASSPNLRSSYEQYFGPGTRLTVT.

This clonotype has a count of ten or more. J is TRBJ2-7 and V is TRBV20-1; TRBD2 aligns across 11 bases. Germline V lookup: CDR1 DFQATT, CDR2 SNEGSKA (reference sequence). V was clipped by 2 bases and J by 3 bases; unmatched bases: 3. The CDR3 has 14 amino acids. Here the CDR3 reads CSARLAGGRYEQYF. For the CDR3, the DNA is TGCAGTGCTAGACTAGCGGGAGGTCGCTACGAGCAGTACTTC.

This rearrangement joins TRBV7-9 to TRBJ1-1, with 12 bases lining up with TRBD1. The V and J ends lost 0 bases and 3 bases, in that order; junction bases with no gene match: 8. The germline CDR1 and CDR2 sequences are SEHNR and FQNEAQ (reference sequence). CDR3 length: 18 residues. CDR3 in amino acids: CASSLADRDRGRDTEAFF. In nucleotides, the CDR3 is TGTGCCAGCAGCTTAGCCGACCGGGACAGGGGGCGGGACACTGAAGCTTTCTTT.

The chain has TRBV20-1 and TRBJ2-1; TRBD2 matches at 12 bases. The germline V gene encodes CDR1 DFQATT and CDR2 SNEGSKA (reference sequence). This CDR3 has 17 amino acids. Germline trimming cut 0 bases from V and 8 bases from J; bases unmatched to any gene: 11. In nucleotides, the CDR3 is TGCAGTGCTAGAGATCCTATGACTAGCGGGAGTATCGATGAGCAGTTCTTC. Translated: CSARDPMTSGSIDEQFF.

This clonotype was seen once. This chain links TRBV5-1 with TRBJ2-5; 9 nucleotides align to TRBD1. V dropped 3 bases and J dropped 4; count of bases not matched to a gene: 1. Germline loops: CDR1 SGHRS, CDR2 YFSETQ. The CDR3 loop spans 13 amino acids. The CDR3 reads CASSSQGAETQYF. Here the CDR3 DNA reads TGCGCCAGCAGCTCACAGGGGGCAGAGACCCAGTACTTC.

This clonotype was seen more than once but under ten times. This chain's CDR3 is CSARMAGPTYNEQFF. The CDR3 region has the DNA TGCAGTGCTAGAATGGCGGGTCCGACTTACAATGAGCAGTTCTTC. The chain has TRBV20-1 and TRBJ2-1, with a possible D match to TRBD2 (5 bases). Trimming stripped 2 bases from V and 4 bases from J, with 15 bases between. This CDR3 is built from 15 residues. The germline V gene has CDR1 DFQATT and CDR2 SNEGSKA (reference sequence).

In its sample, this clonotype was seen a few times. V usage is TRBV6-5 and J usage is TRBJ2-6; the match to TRBD2 covers 7 bases. V was pared by 1 base and J by 1 base, with 4 bases of the junction left unmatched. Germline CDR1 is MNHEY and CDR2 is SVGAGI. The CDR3 contains 17 residues. In DNA, the CDR3 is TGTGCCAGCAGTTACTGGGAGGGCGATTCTGGGGCCAACGTCCTGACTTTC. As protein: CASSYWEGDSGANVLTF.

This clonotype was seen many times. V usage is TRBV29-1 and J usage is TRBJ2-7; 10 bases agree with TRBD2. V trimming: 7 bases; J trimming: 2 bases; junction bases outside the gene matches: 11. This CDR3 comprises 15 residues. Germline CDR1 SQVTM, CDR2 ANQGSEA. The CDR3 region is CSAGEPGLATYEQYF. CDR3 DNA: TGCAGCGCCGGAGAACCGGGACTAGCGACCTACGAGCAGTACTTC.

The rearrangement joins TRBV5-4 to TRBJ2-5, with 7 positions matching TRBD2. V trimming: 4 bases; J trimming: 2 bases; junction bases outside the gene matches: 8. CDR1 and CDR2 from the germline V gene are SGHNT and YYREEE (reference sequence). The CDR3 contains 15 residues. The CDR3 sequence is CASSGLGKKQETQYF. In DNA, the CDR3 is TGTGCCAGCAGCGGACTAGGGAAAAAACAAGAGACCCAGTACTTC.

This clonotype was counted many times. CDR3 loop: CASSHLTLAGGPDEQFF. The CDR3 nucleotides read TGTGCCAGCAGCCACCTAACCCTAGCGGGAGGGCCAGATGAGCAGTTCTTC. This chain uses TRBV3-1 with TRBJ2-1; 12 bases align to TRBD2. Germline V CDR1 and CDR2: LGHDT, YNNKEL (reference sequence). The CDR3 contains 17 residues. V gave up 3 bases and J gave up 8 bases; unmatched junction bases: 11.

This clonotype was found a few times. This chain connects TRBV27 to TRBJ2-4; weak D call: TRBD1 (6 bases). This CDR3 contains 15 residues. V dropped 6 bases and J dropped 0 bases, with 12 bases sitting between them. The germline CDR1 and CDR2 sequences are MNHEY and SMNVEV (reference sequence). CDR3 coding DNA: TGTGCCAGCAGCTCGCTACAGGGAGCCAAAAACATTCAGTACTTC. This sequence encodes CASSSLQGAKNIQYF.

J is TRBJ1-2 and V is TRBV30; 11 nucleotides align to TRBD1. J was trimmed by 10 bases and V by 4 bases; bases with no gene match: 14. The CDR3 consists of 15 residues. Looked up from germline, CDR1 is GTSNPN and CDR2 is SVGIG (reference sequence). The CDR3 loop is CAWNTGTGGRLDYTF. The CDR3, as DNA: TGTGCCTGGAACACAGGGACAGGGGGTCGATTGGACTACACCTTC.